The present entry profiles one T cell receptor beta chain with its context. Its antigen remains unknown. The length of the CDR3 is 13 residues. From germline, CDR1 is SEHNR and CDR2 FQNEAQ (reference sequence). V gave up 1 base and J gave up 3 bases, with 6 bases separating them. Sequencing was performed with immunoSEQ multiplex PCR; in TCRdb, only in-frame clones are kept and a portion is missing. This table holds about 32,000 clones, around 80% found once. The data belong to a study of a mutant IDH1 vaccine in newly diagnosed glioma. At the level of the study: During weeks 1, 3, 5, 7, 11, 15, 19 and 23, patients received eight vaccinations. Beginning 4-6 weeks after radiotherapy alone, or with temozolomide cycles, vaccination took place.

Study outcomes and limitations: Immune responses induced by the vaccine were seen in roughly 93% of patients, spanning multiple MHC alleles.

The time point was: week 11, during vaccination. In the vaccine, a single dose held 300 ug of the mutant IDH1 20-mer peptide, along with topical imiquimod. The chain couples TRBV7-9 to TRBJ1-2; D unclear. This sequence was found in a man aged 30 to 45 with glioma. The sequences come from PBMCs, collected from a glioma patient whose treatment included an IDH1 peptide vaccine. The CDR3 DNA sequence: TGTGCCAGCAGCTTAGTCGGGGACTATGGCTACACCTTC. This sequence encodes CASSLVGDYGYTF.